This entry concerns a single T cell receptor beta chain. CDR1 is DFQATT, CDR2 SNEGSKA, per germline (reference sequence). CDR3 length: 17 residues. The ends lost 5 bases at V and 4 bases at J; junction bases unmatched: 8. CDR3 regions were amplified by Arm-PCR using iRepertoire HTBI primers to build TCR beta libraries. TCRdb used MiXCR to reprocess the multiplex PCR reads, holding one entry per CDR3 protein. The sample contains about 380,000 distinct CDR3 sequences, around 16% of which appear only once. This record belongs to a study of regulatory T cells in long-lasting Graves disease. Time point in this sample: newly diagnosed GD, antithyroid drugs for less than 3 months. From RNA extracted from PBMCs, the TCR library was made.

The chain uses TRBV20-1 and TRBJ2-1, with TRBD2 matching 16 bases. The sequence was obtained from a female donor with Graves disease. The specimen comprised peripheral blood mononuclear cells (PBMCs), sampled at new diagnosis, from a patient treated with antithyroid drugs. CDR3 in DNA: TGCAGTGCTCAGGGACTAGCGGGGGGGACCTTATACAATGAGCAGTTCTTC. Its translation: CSAQGLAGGTLYNEQFF.